This paragraph reports one T cell receptor beta chain. Its antigen remains unknown. Other DNA sequences in the sample encode the same CDR3. This sample stems from a study of CD8+ T cells in alopecia areata. Study-level background: Oral tofacitinib (5 to 10 mg twice daily) was administered to treated patients. After 6 to 18 months of tofacitinib, follow-up continued 6 months off drug. Whole-study results and caveats: The study found higher clonality in lesional than normal scalp, especially in alopecia totalis/universalis.

RNA was extracted and reverse transcribed into cDNA as the sequencing template. Generated by immunoSEQ multiplex PCR, the TCRdb table keeps only in-frame clones and is missing some. The table includes some 100,000 clones, roughly two fifths detected once. Treatment denoted: oral pan-JAK inhibitor, 5-10 mg twice daily. Both peripheral blood and punch biopsies of lesional scalp skin were obtained from patients who had alopecia areata. The CDR3 extends over 13 amino acids. The germline V and J ends were trimmed by 5 bases and 1 base, with 12 bases remaining between them. The germline V gene encodes CDR1 SQVTM and CDR2 ANQGSEA.

The chain carries TRBV29-1 and TRBJ2-7; weak D call: TRBD2 (7 bases). Sequenced here: CD8+ T cells sorted from blood, sampled at week 24, from a patient treated with tofacitinib. The clonotype was recovered from a human donor with alopecia areata. This CDR3 is CSVIGGGSYEQYF. The CDR3 DNA follows: TGCAGCGTTATAGGGGGGGGGTCCTACGAGCAGTACTTC.